This entry lists 3 T cell receptor beta chains sequenced from one sample in a study of blood T cells in healthy people across ages. PCR was performed a second time for about 7 to 11 cycles using a sample-barcoded 5' primer and a J-beta primer mix. TCRdb itself ran the 5' RACE reads through MiXCR, one entry per CDR3 protein. The sample has approximately 880,000 distinct CDR3 sequences, 40% to 60% seen once. The sequencing input was blood. These receptors all stem from a man under 40 in good health.

V gene TRBV29-1 combines with J gene TRBJ2-7, with 7 bases fitting TRBD1. This CDR3 is 13 amino acids long. Losses at the gene ends were 0 bases for V and 4 bases for J; bases not matched to a gene: 3. Germline V lookup: CDR1 SQVTM, CDR2 ANQGSEA. CDR3 nucleotides: TGCAGCGTTGAAGACGACAGGGCTTACGAGCAGTACTTC. Translating it yields CSVEDDRAYEQYF.

This clonotype was counted a few times. The chain links TRBV4-3 to TRBJ2-3; maybe TRBD2 (5 bases). The CDR3 contains 14 residues. The germline V gene has CDR1 LGHNA and CDR2 YSLEER. V was pared by 0 bases and J by 6 bases, with 10 bases between. CDR3 in amino acids: CASSQDRGEDTQYF. The CDR3 nucleotides read TGCGCCAGCAGCCAAGATCGTGGGGAGGATACGCAGTATTTT.

The CDR3 spells CATGSKTQYF. Written as DNA, the CDR3 is TGTGCCACCGGATCGAAGACCCAGTACTTC. The rearrangement links TRBV15 to TRBJ2-5; no reliable D call. Per the germline V gene, CDR1 is LNHNV and CDR2 is YYDKDF (reference sequence). The V end lost 8 bases, the J end lost 6 bases, and 7 bases lay between the germline ends. There are 10 residues in the CDR3.